Included here is one TCR beta chain sequence, with context. Germline values: CDR1 MGHDK, CDR2 SYGVNS. The CDR3 sequence is 12 residues long. The source of the sample is a study of T cells expressing NK-cell markers. TCRdb reprocessed the 5' RACE reads and reports one entry per CDR3 protein, with no DNA. The sample has roughly 160,000 distinct CDR3 sequences. Sequencing used blood T cells: a sorted CD56 or NKG2C T cell subset, CD4+ or CD8+ T cells, or bulk PBMC T cells (not recorded which). The receptor was derived from a woman between 18 and 70 years old in good health. The chain carries TRBV25-1 and TRBJ1-6; the TCRdb call, TRBD1, lacks DNA for checking. This chain's CDR3 is CASSEYQGPLHF.